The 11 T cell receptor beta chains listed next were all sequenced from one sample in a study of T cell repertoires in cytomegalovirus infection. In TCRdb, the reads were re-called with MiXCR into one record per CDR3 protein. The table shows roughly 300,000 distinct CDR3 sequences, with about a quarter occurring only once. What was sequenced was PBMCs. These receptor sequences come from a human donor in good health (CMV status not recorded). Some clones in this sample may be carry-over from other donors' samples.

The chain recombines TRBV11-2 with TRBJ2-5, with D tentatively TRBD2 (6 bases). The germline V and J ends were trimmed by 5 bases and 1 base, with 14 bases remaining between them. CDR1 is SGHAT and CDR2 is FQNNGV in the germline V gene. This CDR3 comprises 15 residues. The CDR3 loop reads CASSPGVVPQETQYF. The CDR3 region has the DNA TGTGCCAGCAGCCCGGGGGTAGTCCCCCAAGAGACCCAGTACTTC.

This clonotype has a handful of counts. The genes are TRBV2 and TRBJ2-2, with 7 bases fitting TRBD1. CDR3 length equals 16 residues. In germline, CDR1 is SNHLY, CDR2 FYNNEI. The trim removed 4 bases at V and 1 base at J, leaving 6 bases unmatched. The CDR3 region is CASSVNRGVNTGELFF. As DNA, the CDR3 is TGTGCCAGCAGTGTAAACAGGGGCGTGAACACCGGGGAGCTGTTTTTT.

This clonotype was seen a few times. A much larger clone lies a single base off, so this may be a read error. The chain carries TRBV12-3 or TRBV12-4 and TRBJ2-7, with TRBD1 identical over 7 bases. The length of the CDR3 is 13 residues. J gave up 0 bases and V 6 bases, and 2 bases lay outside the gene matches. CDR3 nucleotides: TGTGCCAGCAGCGGGGACAGCTCCTACGAGCAGTACTTC. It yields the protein CASSGDSSYEQYF.

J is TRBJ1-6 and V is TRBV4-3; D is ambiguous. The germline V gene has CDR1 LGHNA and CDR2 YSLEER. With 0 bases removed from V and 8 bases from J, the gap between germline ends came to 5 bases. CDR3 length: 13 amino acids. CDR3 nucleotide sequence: TGCGCCAGCAGCCAAGATCGACATTCACCCCTCCACTTT. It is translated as CASSQDRHSPLHF.

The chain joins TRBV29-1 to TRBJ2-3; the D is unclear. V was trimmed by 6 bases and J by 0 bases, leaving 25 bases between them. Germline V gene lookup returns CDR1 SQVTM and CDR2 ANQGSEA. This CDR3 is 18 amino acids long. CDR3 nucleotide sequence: TGCAGCGTGGAGATCGAGAGGCCGATAAGCGAGAGCACAGATACGCAGTATTTT. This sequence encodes CSVEIERPISESTDTQYF.

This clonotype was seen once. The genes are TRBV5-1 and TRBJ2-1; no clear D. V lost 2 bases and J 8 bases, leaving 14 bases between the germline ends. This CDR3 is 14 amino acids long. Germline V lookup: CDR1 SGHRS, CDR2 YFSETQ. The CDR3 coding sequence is TGCGCCAGCAGCTTACGGTCCGGTGGTGATGAGCAGTTCTTC. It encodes CASSLRSGGDEQFF.

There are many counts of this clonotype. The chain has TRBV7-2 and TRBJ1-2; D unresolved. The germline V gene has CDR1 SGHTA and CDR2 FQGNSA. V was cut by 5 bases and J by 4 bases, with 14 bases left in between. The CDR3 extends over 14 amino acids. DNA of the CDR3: TGTGCCAGCAGCCGGTTGGGAGGGAGCTATGGCTACACCTTC. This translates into CASSRLGGSYGYTF.

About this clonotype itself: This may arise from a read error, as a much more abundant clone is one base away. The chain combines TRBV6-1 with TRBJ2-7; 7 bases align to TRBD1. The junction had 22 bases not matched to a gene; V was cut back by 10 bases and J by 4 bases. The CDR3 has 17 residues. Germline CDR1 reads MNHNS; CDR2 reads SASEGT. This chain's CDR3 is CANRKYAGAGTEYEQYF. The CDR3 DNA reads TGTGCCAACAGAAAATACGCAGGGGCCGGGACAGAGTACGAGCAGTACTTC.

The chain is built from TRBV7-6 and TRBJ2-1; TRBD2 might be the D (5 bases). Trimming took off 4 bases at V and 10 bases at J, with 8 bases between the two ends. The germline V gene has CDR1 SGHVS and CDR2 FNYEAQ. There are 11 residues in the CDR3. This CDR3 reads CASSSPGEQFF. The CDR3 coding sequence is TGTGCCAGCAGCTCCCCGGGGGAGCAGTTCTTC. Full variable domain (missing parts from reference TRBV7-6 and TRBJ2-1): GAGVSQSPRYKVTKRGQDVALRCDPISGHVSLYWYRQALGQGPEFLTYFNYEAQQDKSGLPNDRFSAERPEGSISTLTIQRTEQRDSAMYRCASSSPGEQFFGPGTRLTVL.

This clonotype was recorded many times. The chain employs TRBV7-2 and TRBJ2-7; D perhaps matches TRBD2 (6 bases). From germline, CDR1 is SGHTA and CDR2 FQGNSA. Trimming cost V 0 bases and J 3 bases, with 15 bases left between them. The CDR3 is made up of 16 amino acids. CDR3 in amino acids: CASSLAGSFSSYEQYF. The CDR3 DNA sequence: TGTGCCAGCAGCTTAGCCGGGAGCTTTTCGAGCTACGAGCAGTACTTC.

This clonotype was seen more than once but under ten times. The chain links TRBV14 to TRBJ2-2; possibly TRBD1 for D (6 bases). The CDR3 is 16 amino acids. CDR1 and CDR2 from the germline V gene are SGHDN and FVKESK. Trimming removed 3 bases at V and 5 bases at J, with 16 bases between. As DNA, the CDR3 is TGTGCCAGCAGCCAGACAGGCGGCACGTGGACCGGGGAGCTGTTTTTT. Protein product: CASSQTGGTWTGELFF.